This T cell receptor (beta chain) appears in the sequencing data of a study of blood T cells in healthy people across ages (dated by TCRdb to about 2015). For context, the study as a whole: In model experiments, template switching captured about one uniquely barcoded TCR beta cDNA molecule for every two T cells. To avoid experimental bias, donors of different ages were spread randomly across the sequencing lanes. To track age-related changes in TCR beta repertoire diversity, the study relied on deep sequencing normalized with unique cDNA molecular identifiers. The donors were split into four age groups: young (average about 15 years), middle-aged (over 35), aged (roughly 65) and long-lived (roughly 77). Using the same blood draw, the study looked at two additional independent replicas of 1 million unique cDNA reads for two donors, one aged 18 to 30 and the other aged 80 or older.

Broader findings and caveats from the paper: There was a strong correlation between observed TCR beta diversity and the percentage of naive T cells measured by flow cytometry. Observed TCR beta diversity per million T cells fell roughly linearly with age, and a significant reduction was already apparent by age approximately 40. Because donor CMV infection status was unknown, age-related changes in expanded clonotypes were potentially confounded. Estimates of total diversity based on one million sequenced T cells were considered lower bounds and underestimates. Compared with the aged group, more naive CD4+ T cells, fewer expanded clones and increased TCR diversity were shown by the long-lived group, suggesting age selection. Since profiling was done on bulk unsorted PBMCs, naive and antigen-experienced compartments could not be conclusively compared.

This clonotype was counted between two and nine times. What antigen it recognizes has not been identified. No base quality values were provided; no much bigger clone lies one nucleotide off. V drops 3 bases and J drops 4 bases, leaving 2 bases in between. The CDR3 covers 11 residues, taking in both the cysteine and the phenylalanine. The CDR3 DNA has 33 bases and is translated from base 1. The 39 donors, aged 6 to 90 years, were systemically healthy Caucasian individuals from Russia. Roughly 10 milliliters of peripheral blood were collected from each donor into EDTA-treated Vacutainer tubes. Ficoll-Paque density-gradient centrifugation was used to isolate PBMCs, with at least 7 million obtained per sample. Total RNA was extracted from PBMCs with Trizol reagent, with at least 6 micrograms obtained per sample. For every donor, flow cytometry on a PBMC aliquot measured the percentage of naive CD45RAhigh/CD27high T cells.

Library construction relied on 5' RACE. TCRdb shows the sequencer as Illumina HiSeq 2500. The second PCR ran for roughly 7 to 11 cycles and used a J-beta primer mix along with a sample-barcoded 5' primer. A template-switch 5' adaptor carrying 12 random nucleotides introduced a unique molecular identifier onto each TCR beta cDNA molecule. At least 3 million CDR3-containing paired-end reads were obtained from each sample. All of the RNA was converted into first-strand cDNA using the Mint cDNA synthesis kit, with a TRBC-specific oligonucleotide serving as the primer. Following uracil-DNA glycosylase treatment, a first 18-cycle PCR with universal primers M1SS and BC2_uni_R was performed on all cDNA. Per the source publication's procedure: Each sample was normalized by randomly selecting 1 million high-quality reads, each carrying a distinct molecular identifier. Reads sharing molecular identifiers were discarded rather than binned into consensus sequences. CDR3 identification, clonotype clustering and error correction used MiTCR with a Q25 quality threshold and the strictest error-elimination algorithm. A nonparametric unseen species model with Euler transformation was used to estimate lower-bound total TCR beta diversity. Using fastp trimming at Q25 and MiXCR clonotype assembly, TCRdb reanalyzed the public sequencing data and kept in-frame beta chains. Rows with a matching CDR3 protein are joined into one entry that keeps the most common DNA and genes. The V and J calls here are based on TCRdb, not the publication. Here the sample has approximately 730,000 distinct CDR3 sequences; 53% occur a single time. The ten biggest clones cover under 50% of the sample.

Sequencing was carried out using blood. The sequence was collected from an elderly man in good health. In this chain, TRBV12-3 or TRBV12-4 is recombined with TRBJ2-3, with the D gene not clear enough to name. Read as DNA, the sequence is TGTGCCAGCAGTTTCTCAGATACGCAGTATTTT. The resulting protein is CASSFSDTQYF.